Below are 3 T cell receptor beta chains sequenced from a single sample in a study of beta chain features in type 1 diabetes. Study-wide findings and caveats: In every one of the four CD4+ subsets, TCRB CDR3s were moderately but significantly shorter in Type 1 diabetes patients.

The antigens these receptors bind are not known. What was sequenced were expressed TCRB transcripts, since all of the isolated RNA had been reverse transcribed. The repertoire was sequenced with immunoSEQ multiplex PCR; TCRdb's copy has only in-frame clones and lacks some. The data contain about 150,000 clones, 10% of them singletons. The sample was central memory CD4+ T cells from blood. All receptors come from a man aged 25 to 45 with type 1 diabetes.

The chain uses TRBV7-9 and TRBJ2-1; TRBD2 matches 13 bases. The CDR3 loop spans 15 amino acids. Trimming removed 5 bases from V and 9 bases from J; junction bases left unmatched: 7. Germline V gene sequence: CDR1 SEHNR, CDR2 FQNEAQ (reference sequence). Here the CDR3 DNA reads TGTGCCAGCAGCAAACGACTAGCGGGAGGCGGTGAGCAGTTCTTC. Translation gives CASSKRLAGGGEQFF.

This clone turned up a few times. V is TRBV9 and J is TRBJ1-2, with 7 bases that match TRBD1. The length of the CDR3 is 14 residues. In germline, CDR1 is SGDLS, CDR2 YYNGEE. V dropped 2 bases and J dropped 10; count of bases not matched to a gene: 11. Here the CDR3 DNA reads TGTGCCAGCAGCGTCAGTAACAGGGGAAGTGTCTACACCTTC. Encoded protein: CASSVSNRGSVYTF. Drawing the rest from reference TRBV9 and TRBJ1-2, the complete variable domain is DSGVTQTPKHLITATGQRVTLRCSPRSGDLSVYWYQQSLDQGLQFLIQYYNGEERAKGNILERFSAQQFPDLHSELNLSSLELGDSALYFCASSVSNRGSVYTFGSGTRLTVV.

The CDR3 DNA sequence: TGCGCCAGCAGCCCGGGACTAGCGGGAGGACCCACAGATACGCAGTATTTT. Translated, it gives CASSPGLAGGPTDTQYF. The gene calls are TRBV5-1 and TRBJ2-3; 15 nucleotides align to TRBD2. Trimming at V came to 4 bases and at J to 2 bases, leaving 5 bases not matched to a gene. Germline loops: CDR1 SGHRS, CDR2 YFSETQ. CDR3 length equals 17 residues.